What follows are 10 T cell receptor beta chains derived from one specimen sequenced in a study of blood T cell repertoires in COVID-19. The table came from immunoSEQ multiplex PCR; TCRdb's copy has only in-frame clones and leaves some out. The sample carries 190,000 or so clones, 78% recorded once. The sample taken for sequencing was peripheral blood. Every receptor here comes from an elderly woman with active or convalescent COVID-19.

In the case of this clone: Other nucleotide sequences in the sample specify the same CDR3. This sequence joins TRBV5-1 and TRBJ2-5; D is ambiguous. This CDR3 has 13 amino acids. Germline CDR1 is SGHRS and CDR2 is YFSETQ. V was trimmed by 2 bases and J by 2 bases, leaving 7 bases between them. CDR3 sequence: CASSLSGQETQYF. The CDR3 bases are TGCGCCAGCAGCTTATCGGGTCAAGAGACCCAGTACTTC. The whole variable domain, filled in from reference TRBV5-1 and TRBJ2-5, reads KAGVTQTPRYLIKTRGQQVTLSCSPISGHRSVSWYQQTPGQGLQFLFEYFSETQRNKGNFPGRFSGRQFSNSRSEMNVSTLELGDSALYLCASSLSGQETQYFGPGTRLLVL.

V gene TRBV7-2 combines with J gene TRBJ2-1, with 10 positions matching TRBD2. Germline values: CDR1 SGHTA, CDR2 FQGNSA. The ends lost 5 bases at V and 3 bases at J; junction bases unmatched: 4. The length of the CDR3 is 15 residues. CDR3 coding DNA: TGTGCCAGCAGCCCTAGCGGGGGCTACTACAATGAGCAGTTCTTC. Residues: CASSPSGGYYNEQFF.

The V and J genes are TRBV5-1 and TRBJ2-5, with 7 positions matching TRBD1. After removal of 2 bases from V and 2 bases from J, the junction contained 3 bases not matched to a gene. The CDR3 is 14 residues long. Germline V CDR1 and CDR2: SGHRS, YFSETQ. CDR3: CASSFGTVQETQYF. CDR3 DNA: TGCGCCAGCAGCTTTGGGACAGTACAAGAGACCCAGTACTTC. Filled out from reference TRBV5-1 and TRBJ2-5, the complete variable domain reads KAGVTQTPRYLIKTRGQQVTLSCSPISGHRSVSWYQQTPGQGLQFLFEYFSETQRNKGNFPGRFSGRQFSNSRSEMNVSTLELGDSALYLCASSFGTVQETQYFGPGTRLLVL.

This clone turned up a few times. The gene calls are TRBV11-3 and TRBJ2-1; 10 positions agree with TRBD2. The CDR3 is made up of 16 amino acids. The V and J ends lost 1 base and 6 bases, in that order; junction bases with no gene match: 6. CDR1 is SGHNT, CDR2 YENEEA, per germline. The CDR3 spells CASSLGTSGGVNEQFF. In DNA, the CDR3 is TGTGCCAGCAGCTTAGGGACCAGCGGGGGGGTCAATGAGCAGTTCTTC. Drawing the rest from reference TRBV11-3 and TRBJ2-1, the complete variable domain is EAGVVQSPRYKIIEKKQPVAFWCNPISGHNTLYWYLQNLGQGPELLIRYENEEAVDDSQLPKDRFSAERLKGVDSTLKIQPAELGDSAVYLCASSLGTSGGVNEQFFGPGTRLTVL.

The chain couples TRBV18 to TRBJ2-1; 8 bases align to TRBD2. The germline V gene encodes CDR1 KGHSH and CDR2 LQKENI. This CDR3 region has 15 residues. J gave up 3 bases and V 4 bases, and 5 bases lay outside the gene matches. The chain's CDR3 is CASSLELADYNEQFF. CDR3 sequence (DNA): TGTGCCAGCTCACTGGAACTAGCGGACTACAATGAGCAGTTCTTC.

This chain joins TRBV4-3 and TRBJ1-2; D is unresolved. The CDR3 covers 12 residues. Trimming removed 4 bases at V and 8 bases at J, with 11 bases between. Germline V gene data show CDR1 as LGHNA and CDR2 as YSLEER. For the CDR3, the DNA is TGCGCCAGCAGCCTGACCGGAGGGGGCTACACCTTC. This translates into CASSLTGGGYTF.

The rearrangement joins TRBV5-4 to TRBJ1-1; D possibly corresponds to TRBD1 (5 bases). The CDR3 contains 14 residues. Germline CDR1 SGHNT, CDR2 YYREEE (reference sequence). The germline V and J ends were trimmed by 4 bases and 1 base, with 11 bases remaining between them. This CDR3 reads CASSPGLSNTEAFF. Here the CDR3 DNA reads TGTGCCAGCAGCCCGGGACTTTCGAACACTGAAGCTTTCTTT.

CDR3 sequence reads: CASTPSGIYNEQFF. DNA for the CDR3: TGTGCCAGCACCCCTAGCGGGATTTACAATGAGCAGTTCTTC. This chain uses TRBV11-2 with TRBJ2-1, with 9 bases lining up with TRBD2. The CDR3 loop spans 14 amino acids. CDR1 is SGHAT and CDR2 is FQNNGV in the germline V gene. The V and J ends lost 7 bases and 4 bases, in that order; junction bases with no gene match: 5.

CDR3 sequence (DNA): TGTGCCAGCAGTTTGGGACAGGGCCGGGAGCTGTTTTTT. Translated: CASSLGQGRELFF. The rearrangement links TRBV27 to TRBJ2-2, with 9 bases identical to TRBD1. V dropped 3 bases and J dropped 9; count of bases not matched to a gene: 2. CDR1 and CDR2 from the germline V gene are MNHEY and SMNVEV (reference sequence). This CDR3 has 13 amino acids.

V usage is TRBV3-1 (or the pseudogene TRBV3-2) and J usage is TRBJ2-1; 8 bases map to TRBD2. CDR1 and CDR2 (germline): LGHDT, YNNKEL (reference sequence). The trim removed 1 base at V and 2 bases at J, leaving 4 bases unmatched. CDR3 length: 16 residues. CDR3 region: CASSQVPGGAYNEQFF. CDR3 nucleotide sequence: TGTGCCAGCAGCCAAGTACCCGGGGGGGCCTACAATGAGCAGTTCTTC.